This T cell receptor (beta chain) was obtained from a study of beta chain features in type 1 diabetes. General observations from the study: When Type 1 diabetes patients were examined, their TCRB CDR3s proved moderately but significantly shorter in all four CD4+ subsets. Reduced insertions and increased deletions marked VDJ junctions in type 1 diabetes patients.

Expressed TCRB transcripts were sequenced, since all the RNA that had been isolated was reverse transcribed. Here immunoSEQ multiplex PCR was the method, and the copy in TCRdb shows in-frame clones only, minus some. Here the sample spans around 290,000 clones, under 8.5% being singletons. This clone appeared a few times. The antigen remains unidentified. Each of the CD4+ naive, central memory, regulatory and stem cell-like memory populations was sorted via CD45RO/CCR7/CD25/CD127/CD95/CD27. CDR3 length: 16 residues. Trimming at V came to 0 bases and at J to 3 bases, leaving 6 bases not matched to a gene. CDR1 and CDR2 (germline): SGHDT, YYEEEE.

Sequenced input: central memory CD4+ T cells from blood. The rearrangement links TRBV5-6 to TRBJ2-7; the match to TRBD1 covers 10 bases. This TCR came from a young woman in good health. CDR3 sequence reads: CASSLGGTGAIYEQYV. In DNA form, the CDR3 reads TGTGCCAGCAGCTTGGGAGGGACAGGGGCGATCTACGAGCAGTACGTC.